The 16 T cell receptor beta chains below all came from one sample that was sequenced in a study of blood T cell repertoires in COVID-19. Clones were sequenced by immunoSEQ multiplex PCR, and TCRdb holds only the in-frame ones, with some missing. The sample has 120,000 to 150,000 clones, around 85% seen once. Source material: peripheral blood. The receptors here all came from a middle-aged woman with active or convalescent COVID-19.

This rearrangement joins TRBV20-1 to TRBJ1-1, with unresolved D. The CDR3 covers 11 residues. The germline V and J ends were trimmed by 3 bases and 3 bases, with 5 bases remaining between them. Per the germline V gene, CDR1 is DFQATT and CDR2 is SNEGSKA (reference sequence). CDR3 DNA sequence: TGCAGTGCTAGGCGGGACACTGAAGCTTTCTTT. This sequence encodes CSARRDTEAFF.

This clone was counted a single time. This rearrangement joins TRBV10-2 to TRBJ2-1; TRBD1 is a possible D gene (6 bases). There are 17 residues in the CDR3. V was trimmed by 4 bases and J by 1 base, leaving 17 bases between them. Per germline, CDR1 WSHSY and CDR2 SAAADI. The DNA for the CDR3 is TGCGCCAGCAGTGGGATGAGGTCGCAGGGGTCCTACAATGAGCAGTTCTTC. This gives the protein CASSGMRSQGSYNEQFF.

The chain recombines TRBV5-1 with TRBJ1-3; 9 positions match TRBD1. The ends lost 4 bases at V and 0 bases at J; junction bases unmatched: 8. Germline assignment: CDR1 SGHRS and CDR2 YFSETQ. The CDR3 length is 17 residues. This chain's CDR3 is CASSGGTGRYSGNTIYF. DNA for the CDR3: TGCGCCAGCAGCGGGGGGACAGGGCGCTACTCTGGAAACACCATATATTTT.

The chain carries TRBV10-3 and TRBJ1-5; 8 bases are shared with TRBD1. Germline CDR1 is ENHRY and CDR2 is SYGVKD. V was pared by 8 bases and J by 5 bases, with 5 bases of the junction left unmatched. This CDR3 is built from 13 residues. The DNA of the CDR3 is TGTGCCATCGGCCGGGACAGGTATCAGCCCCAGCATTTT. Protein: CAIGRDRYQPQHF.

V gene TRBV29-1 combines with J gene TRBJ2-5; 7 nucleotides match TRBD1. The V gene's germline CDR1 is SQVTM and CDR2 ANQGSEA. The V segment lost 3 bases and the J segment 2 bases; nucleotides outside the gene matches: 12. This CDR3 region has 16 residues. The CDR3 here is CSVEPPGGRWQETQYF. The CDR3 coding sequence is TGCAGCGTTGAGCCGCCAGGGGGAAGGTGGCAAGAGACCCAGTACTTC.

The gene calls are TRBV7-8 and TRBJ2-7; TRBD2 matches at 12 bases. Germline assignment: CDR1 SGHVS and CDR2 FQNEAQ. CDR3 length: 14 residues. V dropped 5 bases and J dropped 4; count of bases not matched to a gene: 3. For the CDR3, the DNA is TGTGCCAGCAGCCCCGGGACTAGCGGGTACGAGCAGTACTTC. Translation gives CASSPGTSGYEQYF.

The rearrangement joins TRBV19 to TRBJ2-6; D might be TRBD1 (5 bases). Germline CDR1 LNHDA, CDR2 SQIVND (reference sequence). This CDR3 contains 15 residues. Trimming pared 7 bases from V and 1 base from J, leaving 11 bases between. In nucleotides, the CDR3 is TGTGCCAGTACCCAAAGGGGTTCTGGGGCCAACGTCCTGACTTTC. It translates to CASTQRGSGANVLTF.

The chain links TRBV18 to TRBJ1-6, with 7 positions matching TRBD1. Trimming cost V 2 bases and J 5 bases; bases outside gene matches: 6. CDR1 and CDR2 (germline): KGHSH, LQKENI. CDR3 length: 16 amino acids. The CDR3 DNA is TGTGCCAGCTCACCAACTGGGACAGTTCATAATTCACCCCTCCACTTT. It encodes CASSPTGTVHNSPLHF. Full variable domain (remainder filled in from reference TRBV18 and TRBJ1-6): NAGVMQNPRHLVRRRGQEARLRCSPMKGHSHVYWYRQLPEEGLKFMVYLQKENIIDESGMPKERFSAEFPKEGPSILRIQQVVRGDSAAYFCASSPTGTVHNSPLHFGNGTRLTVT.

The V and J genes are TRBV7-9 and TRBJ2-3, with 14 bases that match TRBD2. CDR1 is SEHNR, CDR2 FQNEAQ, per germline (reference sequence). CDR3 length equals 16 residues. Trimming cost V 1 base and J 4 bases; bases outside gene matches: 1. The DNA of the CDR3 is TGTGCCAGCAGCTTAGTGGGACTAGCGGGGGCAGATACGCAGTATTTT. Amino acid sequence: CASSLVGLAGADTQYF.

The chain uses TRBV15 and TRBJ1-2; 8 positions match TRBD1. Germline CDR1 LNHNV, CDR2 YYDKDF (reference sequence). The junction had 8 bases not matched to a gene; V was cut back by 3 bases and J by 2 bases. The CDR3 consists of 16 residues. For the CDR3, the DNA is TGTGCCACCAGCAGGAACCTTGGACAGGGCAACTATGGCTACACCTTC. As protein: CATSRNLGQGNYGYTF.

The chain's CDR3 is CAWTGTGAWINYGYTF. The CDR3 coding sequence is TGTGCCTGGACCGGGACAGGGGCATGGATTAACTATGGCTACACCTTC. The V gene is TRBV30, the J gene TRBJ1-2; the match to TRBD1 covers 10 bases. In germline, CDR1 is GTSNPN, CDR2 SVGIG (reference sequence). The CDR3 has 16 amino acids. The trim removed 4 bases at V and 1 base at J, leaving 9 bases unmatched.

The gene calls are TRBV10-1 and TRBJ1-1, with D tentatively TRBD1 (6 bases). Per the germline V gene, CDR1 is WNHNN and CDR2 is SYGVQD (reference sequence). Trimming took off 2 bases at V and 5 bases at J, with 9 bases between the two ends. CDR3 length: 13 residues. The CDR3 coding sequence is TGCGCCAGCAGTGAGCCAGGGGTAACTGAAGCTTTCTTT. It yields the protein CASSEPGVTEAFF.

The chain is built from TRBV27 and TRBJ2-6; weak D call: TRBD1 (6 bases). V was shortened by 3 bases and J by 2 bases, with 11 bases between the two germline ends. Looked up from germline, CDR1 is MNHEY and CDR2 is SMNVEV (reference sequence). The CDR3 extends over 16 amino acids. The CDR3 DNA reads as TGTGCCAGCAGTTTTCAAGGACAGACTGGGGCCAACGTCCTGACTTTC. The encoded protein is CASSFQGQTGANVLTF.

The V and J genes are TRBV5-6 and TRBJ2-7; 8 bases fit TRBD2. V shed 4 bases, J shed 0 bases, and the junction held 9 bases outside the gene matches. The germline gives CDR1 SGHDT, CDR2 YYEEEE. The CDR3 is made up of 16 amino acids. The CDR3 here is CASSRGGSGSSYEQYF. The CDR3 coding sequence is TGTGCCAGCAGCCGCGGAGGGAGCGGGAGCTCCTACGAGCAGTACTTC.

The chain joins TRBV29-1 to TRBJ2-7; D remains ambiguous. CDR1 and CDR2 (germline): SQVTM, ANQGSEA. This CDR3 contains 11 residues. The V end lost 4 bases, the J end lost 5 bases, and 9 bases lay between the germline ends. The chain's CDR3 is CSVGQRDEQYF. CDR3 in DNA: TGCAGCGTTGGCCAGCGCGACGAGCAGTACTTC.

CDR3 sequence (DNA): TGCGCCAGCAGCGCGGCTGAGAGCTCCTACAATGAGCAGTTCTTC. Protein product: CASSAAESSYNEQFF. This chain links TRBV5-1 with TRBJ2-1, with D unresolved. CDR3 size: 15 residues. The V gene's germline CDR1 is SGHRS and CDR2 YFSETQ. Trimming stripped 4 bases from V and 0 bases from J, with 11 bases between.